These 17 T cell receptor beta chains originate from one sample sequenced in a study of blood T cell repertoires in COVID-19. Repertoires were generated with immunoSEQ multiplex PCR, while TCRdb's copy carries only in-frame clones and drops some. This sample has roughly 44,000 clones, with 70% to 90% found just once. Sequenced sample: peripheral blood. These receptors came from an elderly man with acute or convalescent COVID-19.

V is TRBV5-5 and J is TRBJ1-6; 7 positions match TRBD1. CDR3 length equals 15 residues. The germline V gene has CDR1 SGHKS and CDR2 YYEKEE (reference sequence). After removal of 6 bases from V and 8 bases from J, the junction contained 11 bases not matched to a gene. In DNA form, the CDR3 reads TGTGCCAGCATCCTCGACAGGGATACTTATTCACCCCTCCACTTT. Residues: CASILDRDTYSPLHF.

This rearrangement joins TRBV5-1 to TRBJ2-2; 10 bases match TRBD1. V was clipped by 4 bases and J by 6 bases; unmatched bases: 9. Germline values: CDR1 SGHRS, CDR2 YFSETQ. The CDR3 has 16 residues. DNA of the CDR3: TGCGCCAGCAGCGGAGGACAGGGGGTTTCGGCCGGGGAGCTGTTTTTT. The encoded protein is CASSGGQGVSAGELFF.

The rearrangement links TRBV5-5 to TRBJ2-7; 8 bases are shared with TRBD1. Germline V gives CDR1 SGHKS, CDR2 YYEKEE (reference sequence). Trimming took 4 bases from V and 4 from J; bases not matched to a gene: 7. The CDR3 has 14 amino acids. CDR3 loop: CASSRQGALYEQYF. The CDR3 DNA is TGTGCCAGCAGCCGTCAGGGGGCGCTTTACGAGCAGTACTTC.

The chain recombines TRBV21-1 with TRBJ1-1; no DNA check was done on the table's D call, TRBD1. TRBV21-1 is described as a pseudogene. The CDR3 is 15 residues long. The DNA for the CDR3 is TGTGCCAGCAGCAAATATTGGGGTGACAGAACTGAAGCTTTCTTT. Translating it yields CASSKYWGDRTEAFF.

The gene calls are TRBV19 and TRBJ2-2, with 8 bases matching TRBD1. Germline lookup yields CDR1 LNHDA and CDR2 SQIVND (reference sequence). The CDR3 runs 14 residues. The V segment lost 8 bases and the J segment 7 bases; nucleotides outside the gene matches: 9. The CDR3 here is CASSSTGAGGELFF. CDR3 nucleotides: TGTGCCAGTTCGTCGACAGGGGCGGGCGGGGAGCTGTTTTTT.

The chain carries TRBV5-6 and TRBJ1-5; 7 nucleotides align to TRBD1. The CDR3 is 15 residues long. Germline CDR1 is SGHDT and CDR2 is YYEEEE. V was pared by 4 bases and J by 4 bases, with 8 bases of the junction left unmatched. The CDR3 loop reads CASSPRGQPNQPQHF. The DNA for the CDR3 is TGTGCCAGCAGCCCTCGGGGACAGCCTAATCAGCCCCAGCATTTT.

The chain links TRBV9 to TRBJ2-2; 8 nucleotides match TRBD2. V lost 0 bases to trimming and J lost 4 bases; unmatched junction nucleotides: 5. CDR3 size: 16 residues. Per germline, CDR1 SGDLS and CDR2 YYNGEE. CDR3 nucleotide sequence: TGTGCCAGCAGCGTAGGGCCGGGGGGGATCACCGGGGAGCTGTTTTTT. This sequence encodes CASSVGPGGITGELFF.

The J gene is TRBJ1-5, the V gene TRBV12-3 or TRBV12-4; D gene uncertain. This CDR3 is built from 13 residues. Trimming pared 4 bases from V and 3 bases from J, leaving 7 bases between. This CDR3 reads CASSSRNNQPQHF. The CDR3 region has the DNA TGTGCCAGCAGTTCGAGGAACAATCAGCCCCAGCATTTT.

The chain is built from TRBV5-1 and TRBJ1-5, with D unclear. V was clipped by 0 bases and J by 6 bases, with 10 bases between them. CDR1 is SGHRS and CDR2 is YFSETQ in the germline V gene. There are 14 residues in the CDR3. CDR3 sequence (DNA): TGCGCCAGCAGCTTGGTGCCCCGGGGTCAGCCCCAGCATTTT. Protein: CASSLVPRGQPQHF.

The rearrangement uses TRBV6-1 and TRBJ1-1; D may be TRBD1 (6 bases). V was clipped by 3 bases and J by 1 base, with 9 bases between them. Germline-derived CDR1 and CDR2 are MNHNS and SASEGT. The CDR3 is made up of 14 amino acids. CDR3 protein: CASSENRANTEAFF. Here the CDR3 DNA reads TGTGCCAGCAGTGAGAACAGGGCGAACACTGAAGCTTTCTTT.

This chain uses TRBV7-3 with TRBJ2-3; tentative D call: TRBD2 (7 bases). There are 15 residues in the CDR3. Trimming removed 2 bases from V and 0 bases from J, with 9 bases in between. Germline values: CDR1 SGHTA, CDR2 FQGTGA. CDR3 DNA sequence: TGTGCCAGCAGCTTAGGGGGGGCGAGCACAGATACGCAGTATTTT. Protein: CASSLGGASTDTQYF.

This clone is a singleton in its sample. This sequence joins TRBV11-2 and TRBJ1-3, with D perhaps TRBD1 (6 bases). Germline loops: CDR1 SGHAT, CDR2 FQNNGV. Trimming took 1 base from V and 2 from J, leaving 9 bases between them. The length of the CDR3 is 15 residues. The CDR3 loop is CASSLVTGPGNTIYF. The CDR3 region has the DNA TGTGCCAGCAGCTTAGTAACAGGGCCTGGAAACACCATATATTTT.

The chain combines TRBV29-1 with TRBJ1-2; D may be TRBD1 (6 bases). The length of the CDR3 is 13 residues. Germline CDR1 and CDR2: SQVTM and ANQGSEA. Trimming removed 4 bases at V and 2 bases at J, with 11 bases between. The CDR3 spells CSVGPGANYGYTF. The CDR3 DNA reads as TGCAGCGTTGGCCCAGGGGCCAACTATGGCTACACCTTC.

The V and J genes are TRBV6-5 and TRBJ1-1, with D maybe TRBD1 (6 bases). CDR1 and CDR2 from the germline V gene are MNHEY and SVGAGI. The CDR3 sequence is 14 residues long. V shed 2 bases and J shed 4 bases, with 11 bases lying between them. In DNA, the CDR3 is TGTGCCAGCAGTTACCTCGGGGGGGCCACTGAAGCTTTCTTT. Amino acid sequence: CASSYLGGATEAFF.

The rearrangement joins TRBV5-4 to TRBJ1-1; the match to TRBD1 covers 7 bases. The CDR3 has 15 residues. Trimming cost V 0 bases and J 6 bases; bases outside gene matches: 8. Germline V gene data show CDR1 as SGHNT and CDR2 as YYREEE (reference sequence). The CDR3 loop is CASSLESGGWAEAFF. The CDR3 region has the DNA TGTGCCAGCAGCTTGGAGTCAGGGGGATGGGCTGAAGCTTTCTTT.

V and J are TRBV7-8 and TRBJ1-6; D is unclear. The CDR3 covers 14 residues. CDR1 is SGHVS, CDR2 FQNEAQ, per germline. The V gene lost 4 bases and the J gene lost 6 bases, with 10 bases spanning the gap. CDR3: CASSSEAANSPLHF. The CDR3 bases are TGTGCCAGCAGCTCGGAGGCGGCTAATTCACCCCTCCACTTT.

The V call is TRBV3-1 (or the pseudogene TRBV3-2), the J call TRBJ2-7; weak D call: TRBD1 (6 bases). Germline V CDR1 and CDR2: LGHDT, YNNKEL (reference sequence). The CDR3 consists of 16 residues. The V and J ends lost 3 bases and 2 bases respectively, with 17 bases between them. The CDR3 protein is CASSQGKGEGPYEQYF. DNA of the CDR3: TGTGCCAGCAGCCAGGGTAAGGGGGAAGGACCCTACGAGCAGTACTTC.